The TCR beta chain under discussion was sequenced for a study of early T cells in non-severe SARS-CoV-2 infection. On the study more broadly: The chains were unpaired, and the sequenced material was bulk RNA from unsorted whole blood.

Study outcomes and limitations: In VDJdb matching, anti-spike CD8 responses were favored while private and CD4 specificities went missing.

Individual cDNA molecules were tagged with unique molecular identifiers, the study reported. From the 5' RACE reads, TCRdb called clonotypes with MiXCR, one entry per CDR3 protein. The sample holds 20,000 to 25,000 distinct CDR3 sequences, more than 4% seen once. As for this clonotype: No antigen is known for it.

Germline V CDR1 and CDR2: MDHEN, SYDVKM. This CDR3 spans 13 amino acids. V was trimmed by 6 bases and J by 7 bases, leaving 13 bases between them. The gene calls are TRBV28 and TRBJ1-5; D may be TRBD1 (5 bases). Sequenced: whole blood. This sequence was found in an adult who was a healthcare worker with PCR-confirmed SARS-CoV-2 infection or an uninfected control (not recorded which). CDR3 bases: TGTGCCAGCAGGCAGGGCGGGCGCCAGCCCCAGCATTTT. Amino acid sequence: CASRQGGRQPQHF.